This TCR beta chain was identified during a study of cytomegalovirus exposure and HLA in healthy donors. Whole-study results and caveats: Several V segments, TRBV6-2 and TRBV6-3 among them, could not be told apart and were dropped. Later analysis showed most CMV-associated TCR beta chains appearing HLA-restricted. In a later analysis, a missense DCLRE1C variant was linked to TCR beta V- and J-gene trimming.

The CDR3 covers 12 residues. Germline lookup yields CDR1 MNHNY and CDR2 SVGAGI (reference sequence). The germline V and J ends were trimmed by 5 bases and 7 bases, with 9 bases remaining between them. Note on this clone: Its antigen is still unknown.

Primers for the PCR totalled 60 Vbeta and 13 Jbeta. Produced via immunoSEQ multiplex PCR; TCRdb's table is partial and in-frame only. Altogether under 150,000 clones are present, 70% to 85% being singletons, with the ten largest covering more than 2.5%. The sequence came from a male donor in good health and CMV-seronegative. Sequenced input: PBMCs. This chain links TRBV6-6 with TRBJ2-1, with D tentatively TRBD1 (5 bases). The CDR3 here is CASSPSGNEQFF. The CDR3 DNA reads TGTGCCAGCAGTCCCTCAGGGAATGAGCAGTTCTTC.